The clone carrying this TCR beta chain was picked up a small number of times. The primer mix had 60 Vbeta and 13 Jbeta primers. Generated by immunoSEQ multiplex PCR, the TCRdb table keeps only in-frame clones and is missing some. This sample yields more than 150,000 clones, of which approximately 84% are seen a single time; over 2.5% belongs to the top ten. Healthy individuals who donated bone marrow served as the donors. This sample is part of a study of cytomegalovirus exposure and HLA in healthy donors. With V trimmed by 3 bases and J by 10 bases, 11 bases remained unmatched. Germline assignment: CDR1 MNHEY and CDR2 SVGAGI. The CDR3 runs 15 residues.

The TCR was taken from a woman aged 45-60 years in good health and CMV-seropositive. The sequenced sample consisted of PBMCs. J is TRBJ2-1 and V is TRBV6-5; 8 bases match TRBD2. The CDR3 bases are TGTGCCAGCAGTTATGTCCGGGAGGGCCGGTACGAGCAGTTCTTC. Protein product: CASSYVREGRYEQFF.